One and the same sample provided the 3 T cell receptor beta chains below, sequenced in a study of CD8 T cells in ankylosing spondylitis. TCRdb itself ran the 5' RACE reads through MiXCR, one entry per CDR3 protein. The sample yields 200,000 to 300,000 distinct CDR3 sequences, 30% to 35% seen once. The specimen was blood, either unsorted or a sorted T cell fraction (not recorded which). Every receptor here comes from a male donor with ankylosing spondylitis or in good health (not recorded which).

V and J are TRBV15 and TRBJ2-3; 7 bases line up with TRBD1. This CDR3 region has 17 residues. CDR1 is LNHNV and CDR2 is YYDKDF in the germline V gene (reference sequence). V was pared by 3 bases and J by 2 bases, with 11 bases of the junction left unmatched. The CDR3 nucleotides read TGTGCCACCAGCAGCGGGGAGACAGGGCGAGTCACAGATACGCAGTATTTT. Residues: CATSSGETGRVTDTQYF.

This clonotype was counted many times. The V call is TRBV5-1, the J call TRBJ2-1; tentatively, D is TRBD1 or TRBD2 (5 bases each). CDR1 is SGHRS, CDR2 YFSETQ, per germline. V lost 4 bases to trimming and J lost 8 bases, with 16 bases between them. This CDR3 has 14 amino acids. CDR3 amino acids: CASSPYLGDDEQFF. The CDR3 DNA follows: TGCGCCAGCAGCCCCTACCTGGGGGACGATGAGCAGTTCTTC.

The chain couples TRBV5-1 to TRBJ2-3, with 7 bases matching TRBD1. The CDR3 has 16 amino acids. Germline lookup yields CDR1 SGHRS and CDR2 YFSETQ. The V gene end was trimmed by 1 base and the J gene end by 3 bases; junction bases not matched to a gene: 8. CDR3 loop: CASSLSRDSRTDTQYF. Here the CDR3 DNA reads TGCGCCAGCAGCTTGAGTAGGGACAGTAGGACAGATACGCAGTATTTT.